A selection of T cell receptor beta chains follows, all from one sample in a study of T cells in Graves' hyperthyroidism and ophthalmopathy. TCRdb independently ran MiXCR on the multiplex PCR reads; one entry per CDR3 protein. The table has approximately 630,000 distinct CDR3 sequences, around 15% seen once. The sample taken for sequencing was blood. The receptor source for this set is a woman aged 25-40 years with Graves' hyperthyroidism. CDR3s leave out the opening cysteine and the closing phenylalanine or tryptophan. Each record gives: J gene, clone size, V gene, CDR3 protein. Expanded clones are given a class, and other clones once, few, many or no size at all.

j_call: TRBJ1-5
clone_size: -
v_call: TRBV18
cdr3_aa: ASSPDSLYSNQPQH

j_call: TRBJ1-1
clone_size: -
v_call: TRBV19
cdr3_aa: ASRQGGPEAF

j_call: TRBJ2-7
clone_size: many
v_call: TRBV2
cdr3_aa: ASSGTSSYEQY

j_call: TRBJ1-5
clone_size: many
v_call: TRBV11-3
cdr3_aa: ASSLGSPQH

j_call: TRBJ2-3
clone_size: many
v_call: TRBV7-2
cdr3_aa: ASSTPTGLGTDTQY

j_call: TRBJ1-1
clone_size: -
v_call: TRBV4-3
cdr3_aa: ASSQDWGTEAF

j_call: TRBJ2-1
clone_size: many
v_call: TRBV20-1
cdr3_aa: SADPRTSGHNEQF

j_call: TRBJ2-1
clone_size: many
v_call: TRBV12-5
cdr3_aa: ASGLTGGVNEQF

j_call: TRBJ2-7
clone_size: many
v_call: TRBV28
cdr3_aa: ASLSTGTPPYEQY

j_call: TRBJ1-5
clone_size: many
v_call: TRBV20-1
cdr3_aa: SAQYGGVNQPQH

j_call: TRBJ1-4
clone_size: many
v_call: TRBV12-3/TRBV12-4
cdr3_aa: ASSLRSAEKLF

j_call: TRBJ1-6
clone_size: -
v_call: TRBV5-6
cdr3_aa: ASSLDSYDSPLH

j_call: TRBJ2-7
clone_size: -
v_call: TRBV9
cdr3_aa: ASSGQGPEQY

j_call: TRBJ1-4
clone_size: few
v_call: TRBV19
cdr3_aa: ASSMRGAAEKLF

j_call: TRBJ1-2
clone_size: -
v_call: TRBV4-3
cdr3_aa: ASSLGQGYYGYT

j_call: TRBJ2-7
clone_size: few
v_call: TRBV4-2
cdr3_aa: ASSQDGQGPYEQY

j_call: TRBJ1-1
clone_size: many
v_call: TRBV12-3/TRBV12-4
cdr3_aa: ASSLVRIEAF

j_call: TRBJ1-6
clone_size: many
v_call: TRBV7-2
cdr3_aa: ASSADRVRNSPLH

j_call: TRBJ2-1
clone_size: many
v_call: TRBV6-2/TRBV6-3
cdr3_aa: ASSYSGLAGYNEQF

j_call: TRBJ1-2
clone_size: many
v_call: TRBV28
cdr3_aa: ASSYGQVNGYT

j_call: TRBJ2-1
clone_size: -
v_call: TRBV4-1
cdr3_aa: ASSQRDRGLTSGPLSSYNEQF

j_call: TRBJ1-5
clone_size: few
v_call: TRBV6-1
cdr3_aa: ASSRTEYSNQPQH

j_call: TRBJ1-2
clone_size: -
v_call: TRBV29-1
cdr3_aa: SVDRTDLNYGYT

j_call: TRBJ2-3
clone_size: few
v_call: TRBV5-1
cdr3_aa: ASSLADRDTQY

j_call: TRBJ2-3
clone_size: few
v_call: TRBV5-1
cdr3_aa: ASSLSDSLHTQY

j_call: TRBJ2-1
clone_size: many
v_call: TRBV11-2
cdr3_aa: ASSFDAVGRGDNEQF

j_call: TRBJ1-2
clone_size: few
v_call: TRBV7-2
cdr3_aa: AGGQGPNYGYT

j_call: TRBJ1-1
clone_size: -
v_call: TRBV7-9
cdr3_aa: ASSTQGRNTEAF

j_call: TRBJ1-2
clone_size: many
v_call: TRBV7-2
cdr3_aa: ASSSGAYYGYT

j_call: TRBJ1-1
clone_size: -
v_call: TRBV28
cdr3_aa: ASSLSGVEVGLNTEAF

j_call: TRBJ2-7
clone_size: few
v_call: TRBV6-2/TRBV6-3
cdr3_aa: AKPYEQY

j_call: TRBJ2-7
clone_size: few
v_call: TRBV13
cdr3_aa: ASSLGLFGTSYEQY

j_call: TRBJ2-7
clone_size: many
v_call: TRBV6-1
cdr3_aa: ASSVRIPAAYEQY

j_call: TRBJ1-2
clone_size: many
v_call: TRBV20-1
cdr3_aa: SARVTVLGTVYGYT

j_call: TRBJ2-4
clone_size: few
v_call: TRBV5-4
cdr3_aa: ASRSGGPENIQY

j_call: TRBJ2-3
clone_size: few
v_call: TRBV25-1
cdr3_aa: ASSEYGNGRAGDTQY

j_call: TRBJ2-7
clone_size: -
v_call: TRBV20-1
cdr3_aa: SARGGFSESPDSYEQY

j_call: TRBJ2-7
clone_size: many
v_call: TRBV29-1
cdr3_aa: SVVIQGGGREQY

j_call: TRBJ1-2
clone_size: -
v_call: TRBV9
cdr3_aa: ASSDGGGYGYT

j_call: TRBJ2-7
clone_size: many
v_call: TRBV7-8
cdr3_aa: ASSLVLGGPSSYEQY

j_call: TRBJ2-3
clone_size: few
v_call: TRBV19
cdr3_aa: ASRLRQGTDTQY

j_call: TRBJ2-5
clone_size: -
v_call: TRBV6-1
cdr3_aa: ASTPATSAQETQY

j_call: TRBJ2-3
clone_size: few
v_call: TRBV6-1
cdr3_aa: ASRGQGARGSDTQY

j_call: TRBJ2-7
clone_size: -
v_call: TRBV20-1
cdr3_aa: SARDLRGLYEQY

j_call: TRBJ1-3
clone_size: -
v_call: TRBV29-1
cdr3_aa: SAERGNTIY

j_call: TRBJ2-3
clone_size: many
v_call: TRBV7-2
cdr3_aa: ASSLIGSGRALGTDTQY

j_call: TRBJ1-5
clone_size: many
v_call: TRBV7-8
cdr3_aa: ASSEYSGRRTNQPQH

j_call: TRBJ2-7
clone_size: many
v_call: TRBV7-2
cdr3_aa: ASSLRLAGDEQY

j_call: TRBJ2-7
clone_size: -
v_call: TRBV4-3
cdr3_aa: ASSPHRVFSYEQY

j_call: TRBJ2-7
clone_size: -
v_call: TRBV5-1
cdr3_aa: ASSLDRVPYEQY

j_call: TRBJ1-4
clone_size: few
v_call: TRBV6-1
cdr3_aa: ASSSTGEKLF

j_call: TRBJ2-1
clone_size: few
v_call: TRBV6-5
cdr3_aa: ASRTSGSNEQF

j_call: TRBJ2-3
clone_size: -
v_call: TRBV13
cdr3_aa: ASSRPGLAGGSDTQY

j_call: TRBJ2-7
clone_size: many
v_call: TRBV27
cdr3_aa: ASSLSIRTVRYEQY

j_call: TRBJ2-7
clone_size: few
v_call: TRBV2
cdr3_aa: ASSSHGRGYEQY

j_call: TRBJ1-1
clone_size: many
v_call: TRBV10-3
cdr3_aa: AIRATQGNTEAF

j_call: TRBJ1-1
clone_size: -
v_call: TRBV5-1
cdr3_aa: ASSSDRRGYTEAF

j_call: TRBJ2-7
clone_size: many
v_call: TRBV6-1
cdr3_aa: ASSEALAGGYEQY

j_call: TRBJ2-7
clone_size: many
v_call: TRBV6-1
cdr3_aa: ASSESASYEQY